The clone carrying this TCR beta chain came up many times. The entry originates in a study of molecular identifiers for immune sequencing clone quantification. TCRdb passed the PCR reads through MiXCR, listing each CDR3 protein once. The sample yields around 94,000 distinct CDR3 sequences, 30% to 45% seen once. The V segment lost 4 bases and the J segment 8 bases; nucleotides outside the gene matches: 3. The germline gives CDR1 SGHDT, CDR2 YYEEEE. The CDR3 loop spans 13 amino acids. The source material was naive CD8+ T cells from blood, with Jurkat cell RNA spiked in. The subset: FACS-sorted CD8+CD4-CCR7+CD45RA+ naive T cells. The chain is built from TRBV5-6 and TRBJ2-1; 10 bases map to TRBD2. This TCR came from a human donor in good health. Some libraries in this study had Jurkat cell RNA spiked in. The CDR3 DNA reads as TGTGCCAGCAGCCTGGGGACTAGCGATGAGCAGTTCTTC. Translation: CASSLGTSDEQFF.